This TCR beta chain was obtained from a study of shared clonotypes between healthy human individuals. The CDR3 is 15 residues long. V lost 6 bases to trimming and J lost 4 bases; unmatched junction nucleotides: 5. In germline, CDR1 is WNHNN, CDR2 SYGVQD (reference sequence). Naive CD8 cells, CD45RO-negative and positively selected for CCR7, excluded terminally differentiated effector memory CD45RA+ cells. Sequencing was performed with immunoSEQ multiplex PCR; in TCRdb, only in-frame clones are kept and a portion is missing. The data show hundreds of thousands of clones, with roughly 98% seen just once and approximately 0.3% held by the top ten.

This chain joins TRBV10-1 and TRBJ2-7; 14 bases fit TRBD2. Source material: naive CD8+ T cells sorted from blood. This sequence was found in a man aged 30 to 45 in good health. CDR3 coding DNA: TGCGCCAGCAGCGCCGGGACTAGCGGGAGTTACGAGCAGTACTTC. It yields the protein CASSAGTSGSYEQYF.